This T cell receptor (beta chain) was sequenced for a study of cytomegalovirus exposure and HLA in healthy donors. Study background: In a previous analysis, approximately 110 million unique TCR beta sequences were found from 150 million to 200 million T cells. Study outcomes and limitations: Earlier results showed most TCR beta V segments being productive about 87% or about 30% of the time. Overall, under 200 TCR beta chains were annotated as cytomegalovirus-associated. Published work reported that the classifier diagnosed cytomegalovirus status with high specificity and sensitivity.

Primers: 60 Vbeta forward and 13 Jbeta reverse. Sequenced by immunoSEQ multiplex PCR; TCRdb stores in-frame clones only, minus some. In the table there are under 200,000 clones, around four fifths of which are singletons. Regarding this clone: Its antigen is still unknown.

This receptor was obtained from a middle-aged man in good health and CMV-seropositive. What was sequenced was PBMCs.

CDR3 in DNA: TGTGCCAGCTCACCACCGCGGGCTAGCGGGAGGGCTTTTGAGCAGTACTTC. The encoded protein is CASSPPRASGRAFEQYF. This chain joins TRBV18 and TRBJ2-7; 12 nucleotides match TRBD2. The CDR3 is made up of 17 amino acids. Germline V lookup: CDR1 KGHSH, CDR2 LQKENI. J was trimmed by 7 bases and V by 0 bases; bases with no gene match: 10.